A single T cell receptor beta chain is shown here with its context. Its antigen is not identified. This may be a read error: a much more frequent sequence differs by one nucleotide. The iRepertoire nested amplicon-rescue multiplex PCR amplified TCR alpha and beta CDR3s from RNA. TCRdb re-called the multiplex PCR reads through MiXCR, storing one row per CDR3 protein. Of 150,000 to 200,000 distinct CDR3 sequences detected, more than 30% appear once; the ten largest clones hold 20%. These data belong to a study of glioma-infiltrating T cells. Broader study findings: CDR3 overlap between tissue and blood was very small.

The germline CDR1 and CDR2 sequences are LNHDA and SQIVND (reference sequence). The CDR3 sequence is 15 residues long. With 5 bases removed from V and 7 bases from J, the gap between germline ends came to 15 bases. This clonotype originated in a human donor with low-grade glioma or glioblastoma, undergoing nonglioma brain surgery, or in good health (not recorded which). The rearrangement links TRBV19 to TRBJ1-6, with D uncertain. Sequenced sample: glioma tissue, nonneoplastic brain tissue, or PBMCs (not recorded which). The CDR3 DNA is TGTGCCAGTAGTCACGACGCCCTCCAGAATTCACCCCTCCACTTT. Its protein product is CASSHDALQNSPLHF.